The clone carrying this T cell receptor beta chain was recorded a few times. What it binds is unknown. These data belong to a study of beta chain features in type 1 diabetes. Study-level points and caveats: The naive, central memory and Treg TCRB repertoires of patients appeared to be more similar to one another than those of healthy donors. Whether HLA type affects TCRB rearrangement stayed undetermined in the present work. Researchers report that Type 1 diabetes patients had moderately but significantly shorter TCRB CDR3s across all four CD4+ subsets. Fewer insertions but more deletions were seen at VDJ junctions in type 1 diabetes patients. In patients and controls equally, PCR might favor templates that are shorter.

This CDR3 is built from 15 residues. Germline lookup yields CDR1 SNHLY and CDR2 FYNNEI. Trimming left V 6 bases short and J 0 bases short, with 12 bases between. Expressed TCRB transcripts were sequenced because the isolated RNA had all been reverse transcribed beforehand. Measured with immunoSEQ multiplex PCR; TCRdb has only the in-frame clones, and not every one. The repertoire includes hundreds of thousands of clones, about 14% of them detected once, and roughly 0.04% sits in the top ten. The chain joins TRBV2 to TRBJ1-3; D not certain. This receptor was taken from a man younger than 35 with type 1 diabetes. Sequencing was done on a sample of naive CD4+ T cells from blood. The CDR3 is CASRFEINSGNTIYF. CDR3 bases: TGTGCCAGCAGATTTGAGATCAACTCTGGAAACACCATATATTTT. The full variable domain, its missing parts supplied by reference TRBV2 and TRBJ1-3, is EPEVTQTPSHQVTQMGQEVILRCVPISNHLYFYWYRQILGQKVEFLVSFYNNEISEKSEIFDDQFSVERPDGSNFTLKIRSTKLEDSAMYFCASRFEINSGNTIYFGEGSWLTVV.